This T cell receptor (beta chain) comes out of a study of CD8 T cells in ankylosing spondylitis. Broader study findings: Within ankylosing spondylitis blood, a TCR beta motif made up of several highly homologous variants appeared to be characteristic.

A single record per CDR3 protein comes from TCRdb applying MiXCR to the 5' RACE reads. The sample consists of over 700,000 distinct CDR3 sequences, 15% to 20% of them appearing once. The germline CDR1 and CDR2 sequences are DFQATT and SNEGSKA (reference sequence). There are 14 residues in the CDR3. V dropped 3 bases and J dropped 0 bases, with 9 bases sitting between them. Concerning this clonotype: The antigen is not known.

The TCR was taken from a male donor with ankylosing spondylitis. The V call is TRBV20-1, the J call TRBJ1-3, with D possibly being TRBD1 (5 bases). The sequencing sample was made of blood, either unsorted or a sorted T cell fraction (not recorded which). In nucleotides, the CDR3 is TGCAGTGCTAGCAGGGCTAGCTCTGGAAACACCATATATTTT. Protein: CSASRASSGNTIYF.